What follows describes a single TCR beta chain. In its sample, this clonotype was seen a few times. No antigen is known for it. Base-call qualities are not available, and no considerably larger clone is one nucleotide away. The data are from a study listed by TCRdb under 2016. The CDR3 spans 16 residues, from the cysteine through the phenylalanine. Only the CDR3 DNA stays, 48 bases, in frame from base 1. Reading the germline V gene gives CDR1 SGHTA and CDR2 FQGNSA. V is clipped by 6 bases and J by 7 bases, and the sequence between their germline boundaries is 25 bases long. Libraries were prepared through RT-PCR. Sequenced on an Illumina MiSeq. TCRdb reprocessing: public reads trimmed at Q25 with fastp, clones called with MiXCR, in-frame beta chains kept. A single entry per CDR3 protein holds the most common genes and DNA from its merged rows. Counted in this sample were 650,000 to 800,000 distinct CDR3 sequences; approximately 15% of them appeared once. The biggest ten clones account for roughly 3.9% of the sample.

The sequencing sample was made of memory CD4+ T cells from blood. The chain is made from TRBV7-2 and TRBJ2-7; the D gene cannot be resolved beyond TRBD1 or TRBD2, each matching 6 bases. This receptor was taken from a female donor in good health, serving as a healthy control. CDR3 protein: CASRLRGAGPEGEQYF. The nucleotides read TGTGCCAGCAGGTTAAGGGGGGCAGGGCCTGAGGGGGAGCAGTACTTC. The full variable domain, completed from the reference TRBV7-2 and TRBJ2-7 proteins outside the CDR3, reads GAGVSQSPSNKVTEKGKDVELRCDPISGHTALYWYRQSLGQGLEFLIYFQGNSAPDKSGLPSDRFSAERTGGSVSTLTIQRTQQEDSAVYLCASRLRGAGPEGEQYFGPGTRLTVT.